This T cell receptor beta chain is drawn from a study of cytomegalovirus exposure and HLA in healthy donors. Study-level findings and limits: Some TCR beta chains (roughly 160 of them) were listed as cytomegalovirus-associated.

Trimming removed 4 bases at V and 0 bases at J, with 10 bases between. Germline V CDR1 and CDR2: LNHDA, SQIVND (reference sequence). The CDR3 loop spans 14 amino acids. Comment on this clone: Its specificity is unknown.

Amplification used 60 Vbeta primers and 13 Jbeta primers. The assay was immunoSEQ multiplex PCR, and TCRdb's table has in-frame clones only and misses some. The sample consists of about 130,000 clones, 80% of them appearing once. The V call is TRBV19, the J call TRBJ2-7, with a tentative D call TRBD1 (5 bases). Sequenced: PBMCs. This receptor was identified in a man aged 25 to 40 in good health and CMV-seronegative. The CDR3 spells CASSRQYNSYEQYF. CDR3 DNA: TGTGCCAGTAGTAGACAGTACAACTCCTACGAGCAGTACTTC.